These T cell receptor beta chains were read from a single sample in a study of graft-versus-host responses after intestinal transplantation. Sequencing was performed with immunoSEQ multiplex PCR; in TCRdb, only in-frame clones are kept and a portion is missing. The data contain about 82,000 clones, 80% to 95% of them singletons. These receptors' antigens are unknown. This material consisted of unstimulated CD4+ T cells sorted from spleen or lymph node cells, taken before transplant. These receptors were collected from a human donor who was the organ donor for an intestinal transplant. Both conserved end residues are trimmed from each CDR3.

V gene: TRBV2; J gene: TRBJ1-2; CDR3 protein: ASSERQGGYGYT
V gene: TRBV28; J gene: TRBJ2-7; CDR3 protein: ASSLWTGTGYEQY
V gene: TRBV2; J gene: TRBJ2-3; CDR3 protein: ASSVFTDTQY
V gene: TRBV2; J gene: TRBJ2-5; CDR3 protein: ASILRETQY
V gene: TRBV11-3; J gene: TRBJ1-2; CDR3 protein: ASSSATLPGVGGYT
V gene: TRBV5-1; J gene: TRBJ2-1; CDR3 protein: ASRPGQGFNNEQF
V gene: TRBV5-1; J gene: TRBJ1-2; CDR3 protein: ASSRTGNGYT
V gene: TRBV18; J gene: TRBJ2-3; CDR3 protein: ASSQTEGTDTQY
V gene: TRBV5-6; J gene: TRBJ2-5; CDR3 protein: ASSYRTSGSWGLETQY
V gene: TRBV30; J gene: TRBJ2-7; CDR3 protein: AWEGGRGLNPYEQY
V gene: TRBV12-5; J gene: TRBJ2-2; CDR3 protein: ASGLPSGRTGELF